The 29 T cell receptor beta chains below come from one sample, sequenced in a study of T cell responses to AZD1222 COVID-19 vaccine. Profiled with immunoSEQ multiplex PCR; TCRdb holds only in-frame clones, not every one. Here the sample spans 130,000 to 150,000 clones, around nine tenths being singletons. The sequenced sample was peripheral blood, obtained on day 0 of AZD1222 vaccination. These receptors were obtained from an adult in good health.

This chain connects TRBV6-5 to TRBJ2-1; D could derive from TRBD1 or TRBD2 (5 bases each). The CDR3 consists of 13 residues. Germline values: CDR1 MNHEY, CDR2 SVGAGI. V was clipped by 7 bases and J by 2 bases, with 9 bases between them. The CDR3: CASMGRTYNEQFF. In DNA, the CDR3 is TGTGCCAGCATGGGACGAACCTACAATGAGCAGTTCTTC.

The V call is TRBV2, the J call TRBJ2-2, with D hard to call. Germline assignment: CDR1 SNHLY and CDR2 FYNNEI. Trimming shortened V by 2 bases and J by 5 bases, and 15 bases separated the two germline ends. This CDR3 is 16 amino acids long. CDR3 DNA: TGTGCCAGCAGTGAACTGGTGGTCAGGAGTACCGGGGAGCTGTTTTTT. It specifies CASSELVVRSTGELFF.

The J gene is TRBJ1-1, the V gene TRBV7-9; D gene unclear. The CDR3 has 13 residues. Deletions cut 0 bases from V and 3 bases from J, with 5 bases between. In germline, CDR1 is SEHNR, CDR2 FQNEAQ (reference sequence). CDR3 sequence: CASSLAKDTEAFF. For the CDR3, the DNA is TGTGCCAGCAGCTTAGCTAAGGACACTGAAGCTTTCTTT.

CDR3 DNA: TGTGCCAGCAGGGATATGGGCTCACCCCTCCACTTT. It specifies CASRDMGSPLHF. This chain connects TRBV6-5 to TRBJ1-6; no clear D. Trimming shortened V by 6 bases and J by 10 bases, and 10 bases separated the two germline ends. Germline CDR1 MNHEY, CDR2 SVGAGI. This CDR3 spans 12 amino acids.

The V gene is TRBV5-1, the J gene TRBJ2-7; D gene unclear. Germline CDR1 and CDR2: SGHRS and YFSETQ. V was shortened by 0 bases and J by 7 bases, with 20 bases between the two germline ends. The CDR3 loop spans 16 amino acids. The CDR3 loop reads CASSLELRWAGEEQYF. The CDR3 DNA sequence: TGCGCCAGCAGCTTGGAACTGCGGTGGGCCGGTGAGGAGCAGTACTTC.

V usage is TRBV7-2 and J usage is TRBJ1-5, with D uncertain. Trimming removed 2 bases at V and 4 bases at J, with 3 bases between. The CDR3 length is 12 residues. Germline V gives CDR1 SGHTA, CDR2 FQGNSA. For the CDR3, the DNA is TGTGCCAGCAGCTTAAAAAATCAGCCCCAGCATTTT. This encodes CASSLKNQPQHF.

This rearrangement joins TRBV27 to TRBJ1-1; TRBD1 matches 7 bases. Germline V gene sequence: CDR1 MNHEY, CDR2 SMNVEV (reference sequence). This CDR3 has 13 amino acids. V was pared by 4 bases and J by 4 bases, with 3 bases of the junction left unmatched. The CDR3 region is CASSSYRGTEAFF. The CDR3 DNA sequence: TGTGCCAGCAGTTCCTACAGGGGCACTGAAGCTTTCTTT.

The chain uses TRBV7-2 and TRBJ1-6; the match to TRBD1 covers 7 bases. The germline CDR1 and CDR2 sequences are SGHTA and FQGNSA. The V gene end was trimmed by 8 bases and the J gene end by 4 bases; junction bases not matched to a gene: 5. The CDR3 is 14 amino acids. DNA of the CDR3: TGTGCCAGCTGGGGACAGATGTATAATTCACCCCTCCACTTT. It encodes CASWGQMYNSPLHF.

This clone has more than one count but fewer than ten. This chain links TRBV4-3 with TRBJ1-2, with 7 bases lining up with TRBD1. The CDR3 has 17 residues. J was trimmed by 1 base and V by 1 base; bases with no gene match: 9. Germline V gene sequence: CDR1 LGHNA, CDR2 YSLEER. For the CDR3, the DNA is TGCGCCAGCAGCCAAGGAACGACAGGGCTCAGTAACTATGGCTACACCTTC. Protein product: CASSQGTTGLSNYGYTF.

This chain connects TRBV27 to TRBJ1-2, with D perhaps matching TRBD1 (5 bases). Between the trimmed V and J ends, which lost 2 bases and 7 bases, there was a span of 8 bases. Germline loops: CDR1 MNHEY, CDR2 SMNVEV (reference sequence). The CDR3 is 12 residues long. The CDR3: CASSLGGSGYTF. The DNA for the CDR3 is TGTGCCAGCAGTTTAGGGGGAAGTGGCTACACCTTC.

The chain combines TRBV6-5 with TRBJ1-3; D gene ambiguous. Trimming removed 10 bases from V and 0 bases from J, with 10 bases in between. The CDR3 covers 13 residues. Per germline, CDR1 MNHEY and CDR2 SVGAGI. In DNA form, the CDR3 reads TGTGCCATCACTAGAGGCTCTGGAAACACCATATATTTT. Amino acid sequence: CAITRGSGNTIYF.

The V and J genes are TRBV7-2 and TRBJ1-4; D may be TRBD1 (6 bases). The CDR3 covers 13 residues. The V gene's germline CDR1 is SGHTA and CDR2 FQGNSA. Trimming cost V 5 bases and J 6 bases, with 10 bases left between them. CDR3 amino acids: CASSPTGHEKLFF. CDR3 DNA: TGTGCCAGCAGCCCGACAGGTCATGAAAAACTGTTTTTT.

The CDR3 spells CASRPSQGLSGNTIYF. In DNA form, the CDR3 reads TGTGCCAGTAGACCGTCACAGGGCCTCTCTGGAAACACCATATATTTT. This sequence joins TRBV19 and TRBJ1-3; tentative D call: TRBD1 (6 bases). The ends were cut back, 6 bases at V and 0 bases at J, with 15 bases in the middle. Germline values: CDR1 LNHDA, CDR2 SQIVND (reference sequence). CDR3 size: 16 residues.

CDR3 sequence (DNA): TGTGCCAGCAGCTTAGAGATCGGGAGGGAAGCATACAATGAGCAGTTCTTC. Residues: CASSLEIGREAYNEQFF. This sequence joins TRBV7-2 and TRBJ2-1; TRBD2 matches 8 bases. This CDR3 is 17 amino acids long. CDR1 and CDR2 from the germline V gene are SGHTA and FQGNSA. Trimming cost V 1 base and J 4 bases; bases outside gene matches: 9.

This chain uses TRBV6-5 with TRBJ1-2; D ambiguous. The CDR3 loop spans 15 amino acids. The germline V gene has CDR1 MNHEY and CDR2 SVGAGI. V was clipped by 0 bases and J by 5 bases, with 13 bases between them. CDR3 region: CASSYSRGRQYGYTF. CDR3 nucleotides: TGTGCCAGCAGTTACTCGAGAGGACGTCAATATGGCTACACCTTC.

The V call is TRBV7-9, the J call TRBJ2-7; D is undetermined. The germline CDR1 and CDR2 sequences are SEHNR and FQNEAQ (reference sequence). The CDR3 loop spans 13 amino acids. With 5 bases removed from V and 3 bases from J, the gap between germline ends came to 11 bases. Here the CDR3 reads CASSAPSVYEQYF. Written as DNA, the CDR3 is TGTGCCAGCAGCGCCCCCTCGGTCTACGAGCAGTACTTC.

CDR3 residues: CASSFIGRATPDTQYF. In DNA form, the CDR3 reads TGTGCCAGCAGTTTCATCGGAAGGGCCACCCCAGATACGCAGTATTTT. The V and J genes are TRBV27 and TRBJ2-3, with no clear D. The CDR3 has 16 amino acids. Germline values: CDR1 MNHEY, CDR2 SMNVEV (reference sequence). V was trimmed by 3 bases and J by 4 bases, leaving 17 bases between them.

This CDR3 is CASSKDRQAFF. DNA of the CDR3: TGCGCCAGCAGCAAGGACAGGCAAGCTTTCTTT. The rearrangement links TRBV5-1 to TRBJ1-1, with 7 nucleotides matching TRBD1. V dropped 4 bases and J dropped 9; count of bases not matched to a gene: 3. CDR1 is SGHRS, CDR2 YFSETQ, per germline. The CDR3 is made up of 11 amino acids.

The V call is TRBV15, the J call TRBJ2-7; perhaps TRBD1 as D (5 bases). V was clipped by 0 bases and J by 6 bases, with 6 bases between them. The CDR3 has 12 residues. The germline V gene has CDR1 LNHNV and CDR2 YYDKDF (reference sequence). The CDR3 is CATSRDRGEQYF. CDR3 sequence (DNA): TGTGCCACCAGCAGAGATAGGGGCGAGCAGTACTTC.

The J gene is TRBJ2-7, the V gene TRBV7-6; TRBD1 agrees at 9 bases. CDR3 length: 17 amino acids. In germline, CDR1 is SGHVS, CDR2 FNYEAQ. Losses at the gene ends were 6 bases for V and 1 base for J; bases not matched to a gene: 13. The CDR3 DNA follows: TGTGCCAGCAGTTCCATGGGGACAGGGAGCGTATCCTACGAGCAGTACTTC. Protein: CASSSMGTGSVSYEQYF.

The chain has TRBV2 and TRBJ1-2, with unresolved D. V shed 4 bases and J shed 4 bases, with 13 bases lying between them. CDR1 and CDR2 from the germline V gene are SNHLY and FYNNEI. This CDR3 region has 14 residues. This CDR3 reads CASSGEGRGYGYTF. CDR3 DNA: TGTGCCAGCAGTGGGGAAGGGAGAGGCTATGGCTACACCTTC.

This chain joins TRBV18 and TRBJ1-1; 11 bases align to TRBD1. CDR1 is KGHSH, CDR2 LQKENI, per germline. V was pared by 2 bases and J by 3 bases, with 5 bases of the junction left unmatched. The CDR3 spans 16 residues. The CDR3 protein is CASSPRGTGGDTEAFF. The CDR3 DNA sequence: TGTGCCAGCTCACCAAGAGGGACAGGGGGTGACACTGAAGCTTTCTTT.

The rearrangement uses TRBV6-2 or TRBV6-3 and TRBJ2-5; D remains ambiguous. CDR1 is MNHEY, CDR2 SVGEGT, per germline. Trimming removed 2 bases from V and 5 bases from J, with 3 bases in between. CDR3 size: 11 residues. Written as DNA, the CDR3 is TGTGCCAGCAGTTACGGGGAGACCCAGTACTTC. Translation gives CASSYGETQYF.

This CDR3 is CATSREGTQGSPLHF. The CDR3 nucleotides read TGTGCCACCAGCAGAGAAGGGACCCAAGGTTCACCCCTCCACTTT. The J gene is TRBJ1-6, the V gene TRBV15; weak D call: TRBD1 (5 bases). Per germline, CDR1 LNHNV and CDR2 YYDKDF (reference sequence). Trimming shortened V by 0 bases and J by 9 bases, and 12 bases separated the two germline ends. This CDR3 contains 15 residues. Full variable domain (outside the CDR3, taken from reference TRBV15 and TRBJ1-6): DAMVIQNPRYQVTQFGKPVTLSCSQTLNHNVMYWYQQKSSQAPKLLFHYYDKDFNNEADTPDNFQSRRPNTSFCFLDIRSPGLGDTAMYLCATSREGTQGSPLHFGNGTRLTVT.

This clone was seen a single time. CDR3 sequence (DNA): TGTGCCAGCAGCTTGTCGAGGACAGGGACTATACCCTACGAGCAGTACTTC. Residues: CASSLSRTGTIPYEQYF. V is TRBV7-2 and J is TRBJ2-7; possible D gene TRBD1, 8 bases. The CDR3 runs to 17 residues. Germline assignment: CDR1 SGHTA and CDR2 FQGNSA. V was clipped by 3 bases and J by 2 bases, with 20 bases between them.

The V call is TRBV19, the J call TRBJ1-6; D call uncertain. The germline CDR1 and CDR2 sequences are LNHDA and SQIVND (reference sequence). CDR3 size: 12 residues. The V end lost 3 bases, the J end lost 14 bases, and 11 bases lay between the germline ends. The CDR3 nucleotides are TGTGCCAGTAGTATCCTTGGCGAGGCCCTCCACTTT. Its translation: CASSILGEALHF.

The V gene is TRBV3-1 (or the pseudogene TRBV3-2), the J gene TRBJ1-6; D is uncertain. This CDR3 is 14 amino acids long. V lost 0 bases and J 8 bases, leaving 8 bases between the germline ends. Germline CDR1 and CDR2: LGHDT and YNNKEL (reference sequence). The CDR3 DNA reads as TGTGCCAGCAGCCAAGATCCCCTACATTCACCCCTCCACTTT. Translation gives CASSQDPLHSPLHF.

CDR3 in DNA: TGTGCCAGCAGCACGACAGGGGGCGCGAACTATGGCTACACCTTC. Its translation is CASSTTGGANYGYTF. The V gene is TRBV7-2, the J gene TRBJ1-2, with 10 bases that match TRBD1. With V trimmed by 5 bases and J by 2 bases, 5 bases remained unmatched. The CDR3 is made up of 15 amino acids. Germline V CDR1 and CDR2: SGHTA, FQGNSA.

The chain joins TRBV18 to TRBJ1-1, with D perhaps TRBD1 (6 bases). The length of the CDR3 is 15 residues. Trimming took off 2 bases at V and 4 bases at J, with 14 bases between the two ends. Per the germline V gene, CDR1 is KGHSH and CDR2 is LQKENI. CDR3 region: CASSPELQGGTEAFF. CDR3 DNA sequence: TGTGCCAGCTCACCAGAATTACAGGGAGGCACTGAAGCTTTCTTT.